The 7 T cell receptor beta chains in this list originate from one sample, sequenced in a study of control samples from healthy donors and cancer patients. Clones were read by immunoSEQ multiplex PCR, and TCRdb kept only the in-frame ones, dropping some. Here the sample spans about 160,000 clones, roughly 94% being singletons. The sequencing sample was made of blood. The receptors shown here come from a woman aged 40 to 50 in good health.

This clone was detected only once. V gene TRBV7-9 combines with J gene TRBJ1-1, with 8 bases fitting TRBD1. Per germline, CDR1 SEHNR and CDR2 FQNEAQ (reference sequence). V shed 11 bases and J 1 base; nucleotides not matched to a gene: 6. The CDR3 totals 13 residues. In DNA form, the CDR3 reads TGTGCCGGCAAAGGGACAGGGAACACTGAAGCTTTCTTT. It yields the protein CAGKGTGNTEAFF.

The rearrangement links TRBV5-1 to TRBJ1-4, with D possibly being TRBD1 (5 bases). The CDR3 is 16 residues long. The V and J ends lost 4 bases and 1 base respectively, with 14 bases between them. Germline V CDR1 and CDR2: SGHRS, YFSETQ. CDR3 DNA sequence: TGCGCCAGCAGCAGGGGTACCCGCGGAACTAATGAAAAACTGTTTTTT. Its translation: CASSRGTRGTNEKLFF.

V gene TRBV27 combines with J gene TRBJ1-5; 9 bases line up with TRBD1. The CDR3 consists of 15 residues. Germline CDR1 reads MNHEY; CDR2 reads SMNVEV (reference sequence). Trimming took 4 bases from V and 5 from J; bases not matched to a gene: 6. CDR3 residues: CASSSSDRGYQPQHF. The CDR3 region has the DNA TGTGCCAGCAGTTCCAGCGACAGGGGGTATCAGCCCCAGCATTTT.

The chain uses TRBV7-2 and TRBJ1-2; D call uncertain. CDR3 length: 13 residues. Trimming took 0 bases from V and 6 from J, leaving 8 bases between them. Germline values: CDR1 SGHTA, CDR2 FQGNSA. For the CDR3, the DNA is TGTGCCAGCAGCTTAGCAGAGTCGAATGGCTACACCTTC. This gives the protein CASSLAESNGYTF.

V gene TRBV9 combines with J gene TRBJ2-5; D may be TRBD2 (6 bases). Deletions cut 4 bases from V and 10 bases from J, with 14 bases between. Germline values: CDR1 SGDLS, CDR2 YYNGEE. The CDR3 covers 12 residues. CDR3 sequence reads: CASSPPSEFQYF. The CDR3 DNA sequence: TGTGCCAGCAGCCCTCCTAGCGAGTTCCAGTACTTC.

The chain employs TRBV6-2 or TRBV6-3 and TRBJ2-7; 10 bases match TRBD2. Germline V gene lookup returns CDR1 MNHEY and CDR2 SVGEGT. The CDR3 covers 16 residues. V gave up 0 bases and J gave up 7 bases; unmatched junction bases: 9. The CDR3 sequence is CASSYSPSGSRGEQYF. CDR3 DNA sequence: TGTGCCAGCAGTTACTCTCCTAGCGGGAGCAGAGGGGAGCAGTACTTC.

This sequence joins TRBV29-1 and TRBJ2-7; 7 nucleotides align to TRBD1. V lost 6 bases, J lost 0 bases, and 17 bases stayed unmatched. CDR1 SQVTM and CDR2 ANQGSEA come from the germline V gene. This CDR3 region has 17 residues. The CDR3: CSVQGTSRGQYSYEQYF. CDR3 nucleotide sequence: TGCAGCGTCCAAGGGACCTCACGGGGACAGTACTCCTACGAGCAGTACTTC.